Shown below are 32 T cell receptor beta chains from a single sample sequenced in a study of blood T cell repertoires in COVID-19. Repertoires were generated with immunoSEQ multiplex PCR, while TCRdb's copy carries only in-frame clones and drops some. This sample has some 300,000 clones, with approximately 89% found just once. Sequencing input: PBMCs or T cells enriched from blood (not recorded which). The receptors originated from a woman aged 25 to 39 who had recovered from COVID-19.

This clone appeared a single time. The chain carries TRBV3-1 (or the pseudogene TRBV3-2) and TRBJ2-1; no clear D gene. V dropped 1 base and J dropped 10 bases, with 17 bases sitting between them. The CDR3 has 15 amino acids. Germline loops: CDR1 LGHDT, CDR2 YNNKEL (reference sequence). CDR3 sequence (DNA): TGTGCCAGCAGCCAAGGCGTTCAAGCCTCTTGGGAGCAGTTCTTC. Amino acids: CASSQGVQASWEQFF.

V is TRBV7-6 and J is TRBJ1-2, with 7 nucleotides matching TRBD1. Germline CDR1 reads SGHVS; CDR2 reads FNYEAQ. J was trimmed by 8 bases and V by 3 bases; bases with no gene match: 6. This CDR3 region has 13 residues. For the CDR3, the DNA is TGTGCCAGCAGCTTGGAGGGGGCGGAGGGCTACACCTTC. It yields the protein CASSLEGAEGYTF.

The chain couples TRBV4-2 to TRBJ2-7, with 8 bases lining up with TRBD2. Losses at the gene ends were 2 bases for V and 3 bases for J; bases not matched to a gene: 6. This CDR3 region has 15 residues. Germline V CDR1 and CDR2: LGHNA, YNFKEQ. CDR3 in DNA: TGTGCCAGCAGCCAATCGGCTAGCGGGTACTACGAGCAGTACTTC. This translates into CASSQSASGYYEQYF.

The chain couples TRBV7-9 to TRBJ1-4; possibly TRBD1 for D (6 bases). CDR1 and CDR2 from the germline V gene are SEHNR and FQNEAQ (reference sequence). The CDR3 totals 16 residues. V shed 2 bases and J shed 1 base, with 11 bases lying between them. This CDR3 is CASSLLGARTNEKLFF. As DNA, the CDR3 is TGTGCCAGCAGCTTATTGGGGGCGCGAACTAATGAAAAACTGTTTTTT.

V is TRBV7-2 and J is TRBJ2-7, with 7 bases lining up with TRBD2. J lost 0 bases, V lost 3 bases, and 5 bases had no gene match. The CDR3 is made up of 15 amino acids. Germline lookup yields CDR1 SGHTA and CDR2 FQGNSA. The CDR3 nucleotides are TGTGCCAGCAGCTTCCCGGGACTATTCTCCTACGAGCAGTACTTC. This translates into CASSFPGLFSYEQYF.

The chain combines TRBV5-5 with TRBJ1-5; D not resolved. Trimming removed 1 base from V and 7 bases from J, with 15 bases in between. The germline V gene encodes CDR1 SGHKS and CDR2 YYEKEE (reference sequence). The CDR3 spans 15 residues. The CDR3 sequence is CASSLFPGLGQPQHF. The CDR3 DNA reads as TGTGCCAGCAGCTTGTTCCCGGGGTTGGGACAGCCCCAGCATTTT. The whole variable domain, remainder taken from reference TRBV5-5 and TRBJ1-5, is DAGVTQSPTHLIKTRGQQVTLRCSPISGHKSVSWYQQVLGQGPQFIFQYYEKEERGRGNFPDRFSARQFPNYSSELNVNALLLGDSALYLCASSLFPGLGQPQHFGDGTRLSIL.

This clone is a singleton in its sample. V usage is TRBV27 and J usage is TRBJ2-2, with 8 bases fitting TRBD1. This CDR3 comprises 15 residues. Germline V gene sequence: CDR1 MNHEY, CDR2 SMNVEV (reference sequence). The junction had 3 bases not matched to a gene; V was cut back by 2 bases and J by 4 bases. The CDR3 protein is CASSLTGGGTGELFF. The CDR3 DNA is TGTGCCAGCAGTTTAACAGGGGGTGGCACCGGGGAGCTGTTTTTT.

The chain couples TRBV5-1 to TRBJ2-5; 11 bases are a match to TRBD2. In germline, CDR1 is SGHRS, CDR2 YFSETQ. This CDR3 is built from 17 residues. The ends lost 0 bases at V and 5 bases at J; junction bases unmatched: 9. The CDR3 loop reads CASSLALRLAGRETQYF. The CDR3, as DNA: TGCGCCAGCAGCTTGGCCCTCCGACTAGCGGGACGGGAGACCCAGTACTTC.

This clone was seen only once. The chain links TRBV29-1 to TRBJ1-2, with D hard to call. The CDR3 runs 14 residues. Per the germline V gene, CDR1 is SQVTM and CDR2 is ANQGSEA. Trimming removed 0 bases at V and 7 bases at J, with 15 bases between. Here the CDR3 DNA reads TGCAGCGTTGAAGATCGTCTATTCGGGGTTGGCTACACCTTC. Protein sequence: CSVEDRLFGVGYTF.

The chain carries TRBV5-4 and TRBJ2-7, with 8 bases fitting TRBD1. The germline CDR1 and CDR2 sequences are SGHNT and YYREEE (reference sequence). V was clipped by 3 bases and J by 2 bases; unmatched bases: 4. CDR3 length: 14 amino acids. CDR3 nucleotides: TGTGCCAGCAGCTCCGACAGGGGCGCCTACGAGCAGTACTTC. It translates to CASSSDRGAYEQYF.

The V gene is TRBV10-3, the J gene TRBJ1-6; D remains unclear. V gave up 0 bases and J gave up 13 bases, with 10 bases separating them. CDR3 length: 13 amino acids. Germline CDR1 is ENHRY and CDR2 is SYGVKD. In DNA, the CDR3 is TGTGCCATCAGTGAGTCGATTGAGGTCCCCCTCCACTTT. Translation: CAISESIEVPLHF.

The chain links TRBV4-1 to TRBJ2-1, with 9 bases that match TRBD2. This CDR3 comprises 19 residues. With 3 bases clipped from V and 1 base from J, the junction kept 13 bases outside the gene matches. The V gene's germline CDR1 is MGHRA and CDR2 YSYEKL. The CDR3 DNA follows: TGCGCCAGCAGCCACCTCGGTGGGCGGGAGGGCCGGTCCTACAATGAGCAGTTCTTC. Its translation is CASSHLGGREGRSYNEQFF.

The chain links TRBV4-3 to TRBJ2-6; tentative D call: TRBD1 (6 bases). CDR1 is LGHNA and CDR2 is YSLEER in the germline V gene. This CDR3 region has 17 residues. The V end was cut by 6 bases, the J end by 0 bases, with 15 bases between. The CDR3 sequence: CASSRTVVSSGANVLTF. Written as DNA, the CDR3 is TGCGCCAGCAGTAGGACAGTCGTGAGCTCTGGGGCCAACGTCCTGACTTTC.

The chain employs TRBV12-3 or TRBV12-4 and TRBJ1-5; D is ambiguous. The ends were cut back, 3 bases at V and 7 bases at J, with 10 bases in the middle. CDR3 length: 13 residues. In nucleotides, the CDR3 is TGTGCCAGCAGTTTGGGAGGGTTACAGCCCCAGCATTTT. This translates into CASSLGGLQPQHF.

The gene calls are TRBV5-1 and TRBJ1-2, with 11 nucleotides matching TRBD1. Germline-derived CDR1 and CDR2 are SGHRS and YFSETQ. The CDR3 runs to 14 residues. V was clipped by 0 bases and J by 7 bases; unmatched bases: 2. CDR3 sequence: CASSLVDRGLGYTF. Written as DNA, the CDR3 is TGCGCCAGCAGCTTGGTGGACAGGGGGCTTGGCTACACCTTC.

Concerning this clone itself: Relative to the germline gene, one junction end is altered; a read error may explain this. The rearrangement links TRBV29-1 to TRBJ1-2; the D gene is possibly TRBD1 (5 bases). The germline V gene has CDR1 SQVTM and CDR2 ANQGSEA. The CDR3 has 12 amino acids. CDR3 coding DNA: TGCAGCGTTGAAGACCAGGGACTTTCAAAAGGATTC. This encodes CSVEDQGLSKGF.

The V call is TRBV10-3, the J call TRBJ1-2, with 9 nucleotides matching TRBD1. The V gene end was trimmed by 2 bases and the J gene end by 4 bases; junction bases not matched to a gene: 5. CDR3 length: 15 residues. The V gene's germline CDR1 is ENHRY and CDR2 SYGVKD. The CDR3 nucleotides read TGTGCCATCAGTGAGGTAGGACAGGGGACCTATGGCTACACCTTC. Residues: CAISEVGQGTYGYTF.

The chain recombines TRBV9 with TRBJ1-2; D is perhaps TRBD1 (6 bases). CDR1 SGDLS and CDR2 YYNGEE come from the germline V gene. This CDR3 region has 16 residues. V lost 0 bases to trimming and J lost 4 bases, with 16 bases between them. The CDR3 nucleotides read TGTGCCAGCAGCGTAGACTTTCCGGGGGGGCTCTATGGCTACACCTTC. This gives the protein CASSVDFPGGLYGYTF.

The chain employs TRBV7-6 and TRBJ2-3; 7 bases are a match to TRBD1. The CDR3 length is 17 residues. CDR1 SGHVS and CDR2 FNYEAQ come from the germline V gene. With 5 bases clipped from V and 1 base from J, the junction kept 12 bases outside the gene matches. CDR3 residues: CASSLRQGILGTDTQYF. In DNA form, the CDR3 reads TGTGCCAGCAGCCTGAGACAGGGAATATTGGGCACAGATACGCAGTATTTT.

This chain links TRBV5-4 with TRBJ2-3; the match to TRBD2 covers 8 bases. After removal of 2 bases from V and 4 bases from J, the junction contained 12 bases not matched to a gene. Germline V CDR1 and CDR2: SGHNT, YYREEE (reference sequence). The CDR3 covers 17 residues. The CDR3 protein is CASSFGRAGVTADTQYF. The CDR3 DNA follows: TGTGCCAGCAGCTTTGGGAGAGCGGGAGTGACGGCAGATACGCAGTATTTT.

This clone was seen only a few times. CDR3 DNA sequence: TGCAGCGTTATTTCCGGACACCTCTACGAGCAGTACTTC. Amino acid sequence: CSVISGHLYEQYF. The chain recombines TRBV29-1 with TRBJ2-7, with D possibly being TRBD1 (5 bases). V lost 5 bases and J 3 bases, leaving 14 bases between the germline ends. Germline assignment: CDR1 SQVTM and CDR2 ANQGSEA. There are 13 residues in the CDR3.

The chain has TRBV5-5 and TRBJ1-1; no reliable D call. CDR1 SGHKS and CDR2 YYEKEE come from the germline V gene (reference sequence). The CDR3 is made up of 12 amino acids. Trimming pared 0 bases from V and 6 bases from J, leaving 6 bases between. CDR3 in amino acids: CASSLEFAEAFF. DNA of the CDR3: TGTGCCAGCAGCTTGGAATTCGCTGAAGCTTTCTTT.

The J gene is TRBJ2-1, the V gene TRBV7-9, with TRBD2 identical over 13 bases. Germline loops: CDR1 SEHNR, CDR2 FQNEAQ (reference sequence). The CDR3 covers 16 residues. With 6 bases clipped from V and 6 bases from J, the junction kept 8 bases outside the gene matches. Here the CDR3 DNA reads TGTGCCAGCAGTACCCCCGGACTAGCGGGAGTCAATGAGCAGTTCTTC. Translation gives CASSTPGLAGVNEQFF. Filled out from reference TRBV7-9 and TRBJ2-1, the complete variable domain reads DTGVSQNPRHKITKRGQNVTFRCDPISEHNRLYWYRQTLGQGPEFLTYFQNEAQLEKSRLLSDRFSAERPKGSFSTLEIQRTEQGDSAMYLCASSTPGLAGVNEQFFGPGTRLTVL.

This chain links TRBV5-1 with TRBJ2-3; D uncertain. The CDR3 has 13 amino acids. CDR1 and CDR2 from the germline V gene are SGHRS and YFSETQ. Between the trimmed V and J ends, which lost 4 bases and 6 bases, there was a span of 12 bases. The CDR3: CASSTRLGDTQYF. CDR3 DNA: TGCGCCAGCAGCACCCGACTTGGGGATACGCAGTATTTT. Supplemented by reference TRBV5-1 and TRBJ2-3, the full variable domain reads KAGVTQTPRYLIKTRGQQVTLSCSPISGHRSVSWYQQTPGQGLQFLFEYFSETQRNKGNFPGRFSGRQFSNSRSEMNVSTLELGDSALYLCASSTRLGDTQYFGPGTRLTVL.

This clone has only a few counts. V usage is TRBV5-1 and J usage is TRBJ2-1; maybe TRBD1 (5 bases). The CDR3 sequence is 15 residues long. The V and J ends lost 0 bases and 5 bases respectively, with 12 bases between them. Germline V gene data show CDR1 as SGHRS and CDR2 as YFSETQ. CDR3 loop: CASSLGQGINNEQFF. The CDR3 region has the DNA TGCGCCAGCAGCTTGGGTCAGGGCATCAACAATGAGCAGTTCTTC.

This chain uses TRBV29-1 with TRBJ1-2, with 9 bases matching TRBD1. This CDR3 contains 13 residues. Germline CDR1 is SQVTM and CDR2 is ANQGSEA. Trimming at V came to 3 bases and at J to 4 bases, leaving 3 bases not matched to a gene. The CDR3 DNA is TGCAGCGTTGAGGGACAGGGACGCTATGGCTACACCTTC. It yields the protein CSVEGQGRYGYTF.

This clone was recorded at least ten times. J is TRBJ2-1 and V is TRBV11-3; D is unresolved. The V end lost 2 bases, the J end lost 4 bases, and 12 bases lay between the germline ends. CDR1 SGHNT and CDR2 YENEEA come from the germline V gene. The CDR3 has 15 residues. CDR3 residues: CASSLRTASYNEQFF. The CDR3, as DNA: TGTGCCAGCAGCTTACGTACAGCTTCATACAATGAGCAGTTCTTC. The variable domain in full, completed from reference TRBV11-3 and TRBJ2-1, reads EAGVVQSPRYKIIEKKQPVAFWCNPISGHNTLYWYLQNLGQGPELLIRYENEEAVDDSQLPKDRFSAERLKGVDSTLKIQPAELGDSAVYLCASSLRTASYNEQFFGPGTRLTVL.

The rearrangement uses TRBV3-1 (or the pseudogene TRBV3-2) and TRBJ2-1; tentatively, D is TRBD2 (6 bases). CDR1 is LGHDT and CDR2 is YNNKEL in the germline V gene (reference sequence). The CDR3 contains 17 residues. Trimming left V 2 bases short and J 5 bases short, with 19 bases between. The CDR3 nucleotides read TGTGCCAGCAGCCAAAACCCTGGTGCGGGGATAAACAATGAGCAGTTCTTC. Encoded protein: CASSQNPGAGINNEQFF.

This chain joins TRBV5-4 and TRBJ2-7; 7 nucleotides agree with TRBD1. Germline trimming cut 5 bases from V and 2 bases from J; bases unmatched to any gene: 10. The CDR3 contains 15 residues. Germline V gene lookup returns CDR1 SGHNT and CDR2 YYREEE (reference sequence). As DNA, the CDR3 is TGTGCCAGCAGAAATGGACAGGCACCAACCTACGAGCAGTACTTC. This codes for CASRNGQAPTYEQYF.

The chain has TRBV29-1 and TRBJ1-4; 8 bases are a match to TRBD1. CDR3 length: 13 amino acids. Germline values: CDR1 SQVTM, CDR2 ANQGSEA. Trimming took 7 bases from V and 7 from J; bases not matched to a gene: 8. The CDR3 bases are TGCAGCGCCCTTGGACAGGGTCTTGAAAAACTGTTTTTT. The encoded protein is CSALGQGLEKLFF.

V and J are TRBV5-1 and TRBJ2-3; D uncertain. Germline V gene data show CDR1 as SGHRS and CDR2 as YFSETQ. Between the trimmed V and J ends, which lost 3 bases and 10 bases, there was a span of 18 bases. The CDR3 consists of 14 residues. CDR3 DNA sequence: TGCGCCAGCAGCTCCTCATCCCTACCGCCATCGCAGTATTTT. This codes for CASSSSSLPPSQYF. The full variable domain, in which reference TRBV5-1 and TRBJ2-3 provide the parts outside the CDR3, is KAGVTQTPRYLIKTRGQQVTLSCSPISGHRSVSWYQQTPGQGLQFLFEYFSETQRNKGNFPGRFSGRQFSNSRSEMNVSTLELGDSALYLCASSSSSLPPSQYFGPGTRLTVL.

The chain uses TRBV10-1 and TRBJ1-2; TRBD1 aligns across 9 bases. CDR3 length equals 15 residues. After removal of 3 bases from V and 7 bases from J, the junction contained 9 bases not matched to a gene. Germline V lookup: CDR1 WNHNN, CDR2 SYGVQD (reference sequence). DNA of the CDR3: TGCGCCAGCAGTGAATCCTGGACAGGGGTTAGTGGCTACACCTTC. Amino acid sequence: CASSESWTGVSGYTF.